This T cell receptor beta chain originates from a study of read filtering for tumor transcriptome and immune sequencing (dated by TCRdb to about 2020). Study-wide context: The cohort had fewer than 20 male and some 15 female patients with a mean age of around 70 years, ranging from about 45 to 85. Per sample, about 4.05 to 10.27 million TCR-region mapped reads were obtained with IR-seq, compared with only 85 to 1273 with RNA-seq. Using the same bone marrow samples, the study compared TCR repertoires obtained by targeted immune repertoire sequencing with those obtained by bulk whole-transcriptome sequencing. Under revised international staging, roughly 8 patients fell into R-ISS I, more than 15 into R-ISS II and six or seven into R-ISS III. After DNase treatment, whole-transcriptome libraries were prepared using the TruSeq RNA Access Library Prep Kit. As a main aim, a read-filtering strategy for immune repertoire data was addressed, with the specific question being whether clonotypes supported by a single read should be removed. The full study reports these points: Compared with RNA-seq, IR-seq captured clonotypes at much higher depth and more reliably, and a smaller IR-seq throughput was enough to identify most shared clonotypes. When single-read clonotypes were removed, the proportions of shared clonotypes in IR-seq and RNA-seq correlated more strongly. In IR-seq, single-read clonotypes were around four fifths of clonotypes but approximately 3.7% of total reads; in RNA-seq they were 74.6% of clonotypes and 44.6% of reads. The sorted CD138-negative fraction was not purified T cells but a mixed bone marrow immune population.

Each patient had bone marrow sampled at the time of active disease. Ficoll-Hypaque density gradient centrifugation was used to isolate the bone marrow mononuclear cells. CD138-negative cells were obtained by negative selection after labeling with CD138 magnetic microbeads on a MACS separator, removing myeloma plasma cells. Flow cytometry on an Attune NxT with CD138 antibodies was used to check the purity of the isolated cells. TRIzol reagent was used to extract total RNA, which was then quantified with a NanoDrop spectrophotometer. Paired RNA-seq and IR-seq were performed on the CD138-negative bone marrow sample of each patient. TCR libraries were built from approximately 0.4 ug RNA with the Immunoverse kit, using molecular barcoded adaptors covering alpha/delta and beta/gamma chains. The same RNA used for transcriptome sequencing was used for TCR library preparation. Sequencing of TCR libraries was carried out on an Illumina HiSeq 4000 with 2 x 150 cycles. Per the authors' processing: TCR reads were aligned to human V, D, J and C references and assembled into CDR3 clonotypes with MiXCR, including quality filtering and error correction. Clonotype counts and gene usage diversity were analyzed with the tcR package in R. Raw mapping reads were checked after the RNA-seq reads had been mapped by STAR aligner version 2.5.3a onto the human GRCh37 genome. To test how sequencing depth affects detected clonotypes, IR-seq fastq files were randomly downsampled with Seqtk 1.3. Using fastp at Q25 and MiXCR, TCRdb reprocessed the public reads and kept productive beta chains. CDR3 protein sequences are deduplicated, and each keeps its most common genes and DNA. TCRdb's processing, not the authors', yielded these V and J calls. Counted in this sample were about 58,000 distinct CDR3 sequences; around an eighth of them appeared once. The ten largest account for roughly 17% of the sample.

Unmatched junction bases come to 7, with V trimmed by 0 bases and J by 4 bases. From its cysteine to its phenylalanine, the CDR3 spans 17 amino acids. The CDR3 DNA has 51 bases and is translated from base 1. Taken from the germline V gene, the CDR1 and CDR2 loops are MGHRA and YSYEKL. This clonotype was seen at least ten times. This clone's antigen is unknown. No quality values exist for individual bases; no much larger clone is one base distant. The chain is assembled from TRBV4-1 and TRBJ2-5; TRBD2 agrees with 11 junctional bases. The sequence was collected from a donor aged 40 or over with multiple myeloma. The specimen was a population of CD138-negative cells sorted from bone marrow. The sample's cell subset or site label is to be understood as: bone marrow mononuclear cells depleted of CD138+ plasma/myeloma cells by negative magnetic selection. The CDR3 amino acid sequence is: CASSQDWGTSGGETQYF. The nucleotide sequence is given as TGCGCCAGCAGCCAAGATTGGGGGACTAGCGGCGGAGAGACCCAGTACTTC.